This TCR beta chain was observed in a study of blood T cell repertoires in COVID-19. Under the authors' procedure: Quantification of nucleated cells was approximated via reference gene primer amplification. TCRdb's copy holds only in-frame clones and misses some; the assay was immunoSEQ multiplex PCR. Clonal size and the V and J genes are those of that table, whereas D and trimming came from the DNA. The sample has 100,000 to 150,000 clones, around 84% seen once. Per the germline V gene, CDR1 is SGHRS and CDR2 is YFSETQ. Between the trimmed V and J ends, which lost 0 bases and 2 bases, there was a span of 11 bases. This CDR3 comprises 15 residues. The cohort comprised adults aged 18 to 89 years residing in under 25 US areas.

Source material: PBMCs or T cells enriched from blood (not recorded which). This sequence originates from a man between 35 and 55 years old with acute COVID-19. This chain links TRBV5-1 with TRBJ1-2; possible D gene TRBD1, 6 bases. The CDR3 region has the DNA TGCGCCAGCAGCTTGGCAGGCGACAGGAACTATGGCTACACCTTC. Residues: CASSLAGDRNYGYTF.